Listed here are 21 T cell receptor beta chains from one sample, sequenced in a study of blood T cell repertoires in COVID-19. TCRdb's copy holds only in-frame clones and misses some; the assay was immunoSEQ multiplex PCR. Here the sample spans roughly 350,000 clones, 92% being singletons. The specimen sequenced was PBMCs or T cells enriched from blood (not recorded which). The receptors were gathered from a woman between 25 and 40 years old who had recovered from COVID-19.

The chain carries TRBV19 and TRBJ2-1, with D perhaps TRBD2 (5 bases). Trimming stripped 7 bases from V and 6 bases from J, with 13 bases between. The germline V gene has CDR1 LNHDA and CDR2 SQIVND (reference sequence). CDR3 size: 13 residues. The CDR3 is CASIPGWGNEQFF. The CDR3 DNA reads as TGTGCCAGTATTCCGGGGTGGGGCAATGAGCAGTTCTTC.

Only one count was recorded for this clone. The chain couples TRBV7-3 to TRBJ2-1; D is undetermined. This CDR3 contains 14 residues. V lost 0 bases, J lost 8 bases, and 11 bases lay in between. Germline V gene sequence: CDR1 SGHTA, CDR2 FQGTGA. The CDR3 DNA reads as TGTGCCAGCAGCTTAACCGCTAGAGTGGATGAGCAGTTCTTC. Translation gives CASSLTARVDEQFF.

The rearrangement uses TRBV18 and TRBJ1-3, with D uncertain. The CDR3 consists of 16 residues. Germline lookup yields CDR1 KGHSH and CDR2 LQKENI. The V gene lost 0 bases and the J gene lost 0 bases, with 9 bases spanning the gap. Here the CDR3 DNA reads TGTGCCAGCTCACCACCGGCACGAAGCTCTGGAAACACCATATATTTT. Translated, it gives CASSPPARSSGNTIYF.

This sequence joins TRBV7-2 and TRBJ2-5; 7 nucleotides align to TRBD1. This CDR3 spans 15 amino acids. After removal of 7 bases from V and 5 bases from J, the junction contained 13 bases not matched to a gene. CDR1 is SGHTA and CDR2 is FQGNSA in the germline V gene. Here the CDR3 reads CASTPGGAPYETQYF. In nucleotides, the CDR3 is TGTGCCAGCACCCCAGGGGGTGCCCCCTACGAGACCCAGTACTTC.

The chain recombines TRBV5-8 with TRBJ1-2; D gene ambiguous. In germline, CDR1 is SGHTS, CDR2 YDEGEE. V gave up 1 base and J gave up 9 bases, with 10 bases separating them. This CDR3 is 12 amino acids long. The CDR3 coding sequence is TGTGCCAGCAGCTTGTCGGAGGCCCGCTACACCTTC. Protein product: CASSLSEARYTF. The whole variable domain, filled in from reference TRBV5-8 and TRBJ1-2, reads EAGVTQSPTHLIKTRGQQATLRCSPISGHTSVYWYQQALGLGLQFLLWYDEGEERNRGNFPPRFSGRQFPNYSSELNVNALELEDSALYLCASSLSEARYTFGSGTRLTVV.

The chain recombines TRBV15 with TRBJ1-4, with 8 bases lining up with TRBD1. The CDR3 is 16 residues long. Germline CDR1 reads LNHNV; CDR2 reads YYDKDF (reference sequence). With V trimmed by 1 base and J by 11 bases, 12 bases remained unmatched. This CDR3 reads CATSRVPRLTGGKLFF. The CDR3, as DNA: TGTGCCACCAGCAGAGTCCCACGTCTAACAGGGGGGAAACTGTTTTTT.

The V gene is TRBV6-5, the J gene TRBJ2-1; D remains ambiguous. CDR3 length: 15 amino acids. The V end lost 2 bases, the J end lost 6 bases, and 14 bases lay between the germline ends. Germline V gene lookup returns CDR1 MNHEY and CDR2 SVGAGI. CDR3 nucleotide sequence: TGTGCCAGCAGTTACCGAGGAGAACTCTTCAATGAGCAGTTCTTC. Translating it yields CASSYRGELFNEQFF.

As regards this clone: One end of the junction does not line up with germline, which may come from a read error. The rearrangement links TRBV30 to TRBJ1-1, with D possibly matching TRBD1 (5 bases). Germline-derived CDR1 and CDR2 are GTSNPN and SVGIG (reference sequence). The length of the CDR3 is 11 residues. The CDR3 DNA reads as TGTGCCGGGAGACAGTCCACTGAAGCTTTCTTT. Translation: CAGRQSTEAFF. Variable domain in full (rest from reference TRBV30 and TRBJ1-1): SQTIHQWPATLVQPVGSPLSLECTVEGTSNPNLYWYRQAAGRGLQLLFYSVGIGQISSEVPQNLSASRPQDRQFILSSKKLLLSDSGFYLCAGRQSTEAFFGQGTRLTVV.

CDR3: CAAKAGVYGYTF. The CDR3 DNA reads TGTGCCGCAAAAGCAGGGGTCTATGGCTACACCTTC. The V and J genes are TRBV30 and TRBJ1-2; a weak D match, TRBD1 (6 bases). Germline loops: CDR1 GTSNPN, CDR2 SVGIG (reference sequence). The CDR3 has 12 residues. The germline V and J ends were trimmed by 8 bases and 4 bases, with 14 bases remaining between them.

The chain uses TRBV5-6 and TRBJ1-5; TRBD1 matches 9 bases. Germline V gene data show CDR1 as SGHDT and CDR2 as YYEEEE. This CDR3 contains 14 residues. The ends lost 3 bases at V and 7 bases at J; junction bases unmatched: 5. CDR3: CASSWGQGGQPQHF. CDR3 bases: TGTGCCAGCAGCTGGGGACAGGGCGGGCAGCCCCAGCATTTT.

The rearrangement links TRBV7-2 to TRBJ1-3; maybe TRBD1 (6 bases). The CDR3 is 16 amino acids. V lost 5 bases, J lost 0 bases, and 14 bases lay in between. Germline V lookup: CDR1 SGHTA, CDR2 FQGNSA. In nucleotides, the CDR3 is TGTGCCAGCAGCCAGGACAGCCTAACCTCTGGAAACACCATATATTTT. The encoded protein is CASSQDSLTSGNTIYF.

The chain has TRBV14 and TRBJ2-1, with 10 positions matching TRBD2. The CDR3 consists of 16 residues. Looked up from germline, CDR1 is SGHDN and CDR2 is FVKESK. Germline trimming cut 1 base from V and 8 bases from J; bases unmatched to any gene: 8. The CDR3 sequence is CASSQVERGGPDEQFF. CDR3 nucleotides: TGTGCCAGCAGCCAAGTTGAGCGGGGGGGCCCCGATGAGCAGTTCTTC.

V and J are TRBV28 and TRBJ1-1; no clear D gene. Germline V CDR1 and CDR2: MDHEN, SYDVKM. The CDR3 is 14 residues long. The V end lost 5 bases, the J end lost 1 base, and 11 bases lay between the germline ends. The CDR3 bases are TGTGCCAGCAGTGCCCAGGTTAAGAACACTGAAGCTTTCTTT. As protein: CASSAQVKNTEAFF.

The CDR3 here is CASSFSENTEAFF. CDR3 coding DNA: TGTGCCAGCAGCTTTTCAGAGAACACTGAAGCTTTCTTT. This chain joins TRBV11-2 and TRBJ1-1; no clear D gene. Looked up from germline, CDR1 is SGHAT and CDR2 is FQNNGV. The CDR3 runs to 13 residues. V was shortened by 3 bases and J by 1 base, with 6 bases between the two germline ends.

The count of this clone is one. CDR3 coding DNA: TGTGCCAGCAGCCCACCATCGGTCCGAGGGGGCTACACCTTC. Translation gives CASSPPSVRGGYTF. V and J are TRBV9 and TRBJ1-2; no reliable D call. The V and J ends lost 4 bases and 8 bases respectively, with 18 bases between them. Germline CDR1 SGDLS, CDR2 YYNGEE. The CDR3 is 14 residues long.

The chain couples TRBV25-1 to TRBJ1-2, with unresolved D. The CDR3 is 11 residues long. The V gene lost 6 bases and the J gene lost 8 bases, with 10 bases spanning the gap. Germline values: CDR1 MGHDK, CDR2 SYGVNS. The CDR3 nucleotides are TGTGCCAGCAGGACTCTTGGAGGCTACACCTTC. This gives the protein CASRTLGGYTF.

V is TRBV6-5 and J is TRBJ2-3; 8 bases line up with TRBD2. The V gene end was trimmed by 0 bases and the J gene end by 2 bases; junction bases not matched to a gene: 4. The CDR3 has 16 residues. CDR1 and CDR2 (germline): MNHEY, SVGAGI. CDR3 region: CASSYSKRGYTDTQYF. CDR3 coding DNA: TGTGCCAGCAGTTACTCGAAGCGGGGGTACACAGATACGCAGTATTTT.

The rearrangement joins TRBV28 to TRBJ1-2; D may be TRBD1 (6 bases). The germline CDR1 and CDR2 sequences are MDHEN and SYDVKM. The CDR3 is 14 residues long. Trimming took 5 bases from V and 5 from J, leaving 15 bases between them. CDR3 amino acids: CASSPDGQTYGYTF. The CDR3, as DNA: TGTGCCAGCAGTCCCGACGGACAGACTTATGGCTACACCTTC.

The chain couples TRBV6-2 or TRBV6-3 to TRBJ1-2, with 10 nucleotides matching TRBD1. The germline V gene has CDR1 MNHEY and CDR2 SVGEGT. The trim removed 2 bases at V and 4 bases at J, leaving 1 base unmatched. The CDR3 consists of 14 residues. In DNA form, the CDR3 reads TGTGCCAGCAGTTACGGGACAGGGGTCTATGGCTACACCTTC. Its protein product is CASSYGTGVYGYTF.

The chain carries TRBV7-2 and TRBJ2-3; D is possibly TRBD2 (6 bases). This CDR3 spans 14 amino acids. V was pared by 4 bases and J by 0 bases, with 8 bases between. CDR1 is SGHTA, CDR2 FQGNSA, per germline. The CDR3 DNA reads as TGTGCCAGCAGCTCCCGGGGGAGCACAGATACGCAGTATTTT. Translation gives CASSSRGSTDTQYF.

V and J are TRBV20-1 and TRBJ1-1; D not resolved. Germline lookup yields CDR1 DFQATT and CDR2 SNEGSKA (reference sequence). The CDR3 length is 10 residues. This chain's CDR3 is CTTDGIEAFF. CDR3 nucleotide sequence: TGCACCACGGACGGGATTGAAGCTTTCTTT.